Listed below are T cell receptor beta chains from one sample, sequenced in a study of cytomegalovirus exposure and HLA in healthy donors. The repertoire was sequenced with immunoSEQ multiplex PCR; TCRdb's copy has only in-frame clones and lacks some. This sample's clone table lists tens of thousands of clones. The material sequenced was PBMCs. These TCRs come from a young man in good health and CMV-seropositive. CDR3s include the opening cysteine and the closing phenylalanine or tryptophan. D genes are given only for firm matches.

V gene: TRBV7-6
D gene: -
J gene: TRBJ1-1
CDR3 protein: CASSYTQGIAFF
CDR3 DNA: TGTGCCAGCAGTTACACTCAGGGGATAGCTTTCTTT

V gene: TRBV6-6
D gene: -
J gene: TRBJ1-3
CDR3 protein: CASSEESGNTIYF
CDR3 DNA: TGTGCCAGCAGTGAGGAGTCTGGAAACACCATATATTTT

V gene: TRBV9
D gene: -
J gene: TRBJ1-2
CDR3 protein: CASSVGQMYGYTF
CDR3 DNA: TGTGCCAGCAGCGTAGGGCAGATGTATGGCTACACCTTC

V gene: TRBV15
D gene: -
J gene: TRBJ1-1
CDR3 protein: CATSSQGFAEAFF
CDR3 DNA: TGTGCCACCAGCAGTCAGGGGTTTGCTGAAGCTTTCTTT

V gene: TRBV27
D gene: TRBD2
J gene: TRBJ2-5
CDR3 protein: CASSGLAGVYQETQYF
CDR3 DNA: TGTGCCAGCAGTGGACTAGCGGGTGTTTACCAAGAGACCCAGTACTTC

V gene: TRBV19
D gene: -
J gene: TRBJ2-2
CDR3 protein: CASCRRMNTGELFF
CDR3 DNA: TGTGCCAGTTGTCGCAGGATGAACACCGGGGAGCTGTTTTTT

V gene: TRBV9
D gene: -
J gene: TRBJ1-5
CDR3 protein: CASSVDRESNQPQHF
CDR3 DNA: TGTGCCAGCAGCGTAGACAGGGAGAGCAATCAGCCCCAGCATTTT

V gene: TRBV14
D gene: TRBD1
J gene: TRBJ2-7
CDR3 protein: CASSQVPGQGLYEQYF
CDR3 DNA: TGTGCCAGCAGCCAAGTTCCGGGACAGGGTCTTTACGAGCAGTACTTC

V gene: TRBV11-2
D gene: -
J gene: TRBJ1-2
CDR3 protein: CASSVTDLGSGGYTF
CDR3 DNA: TGTGCCAGCAGCGTGACAGATTTAGGTTCAGGAGGCTACACCTTC

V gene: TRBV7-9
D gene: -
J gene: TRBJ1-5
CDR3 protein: CASSLAYSTPQHF
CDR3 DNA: TGTGCCAGCAGCTTAGCTTACAGCACACCCCAGCATTTT

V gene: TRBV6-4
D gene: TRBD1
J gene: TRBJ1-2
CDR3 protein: CASSDGTQGGGYGYTF
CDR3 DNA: TGTGCCAGCAGTGACGGAACCCAAGGGGGCGGGTATGGCTACACCTTC

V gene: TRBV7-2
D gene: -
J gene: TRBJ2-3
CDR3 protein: CASSPGLGGSDTQYF
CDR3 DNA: TGTGCCAGCAGCCCCGGCCTCGGAGGGTCAGATACGCAGTATTTT

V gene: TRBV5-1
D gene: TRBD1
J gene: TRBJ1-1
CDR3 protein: CASSPTDRVNTEAFF
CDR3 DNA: TGCGCCAGCAGCCCAACGGACAGGGTGAACACTGAAGCTTTCTTT

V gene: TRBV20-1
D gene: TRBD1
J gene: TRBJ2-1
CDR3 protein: CSAQDRVEQFF
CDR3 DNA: TGCAGTGCCCAAGACAGGGTTGAGCAGTTCTTC

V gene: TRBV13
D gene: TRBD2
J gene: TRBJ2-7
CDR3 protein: CASSLVGGRSHEQYF
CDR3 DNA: TGTGCCAGCAGCTTAGTGGGCGGGAGGTCCCACGAGCAGTACTTC

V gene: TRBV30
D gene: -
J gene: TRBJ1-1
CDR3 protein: CACPRGSTEAFF
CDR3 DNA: TGTGCCTGCCCACGGGGTAGCACTGAAGCTTTCTTT

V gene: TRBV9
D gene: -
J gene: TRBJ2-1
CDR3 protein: CASSGHRSGEFF
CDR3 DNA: TGTGCCAGCAGCGGTCACCGCTCCGGGGAGTTCTTC

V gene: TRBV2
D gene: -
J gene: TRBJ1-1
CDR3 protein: CATPQKNTEAFF
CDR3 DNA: TGTGCCACCCCCCAGAAGAACACTGAAGCTTTCTTT

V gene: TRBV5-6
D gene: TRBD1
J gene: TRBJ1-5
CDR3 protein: CASSWGQGRNQPQHF
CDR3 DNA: TGTGCCAGCAGCTGGGGACAGGGGCGGAATCAGCCCCAGCATTTT

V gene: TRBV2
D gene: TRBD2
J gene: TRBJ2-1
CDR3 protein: CASIPGGVSSYNEQFF
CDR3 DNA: TGTGCCAGCATCCCGGGAGGGGTAAGCTCCTACAATGAGCAGTTCTTC

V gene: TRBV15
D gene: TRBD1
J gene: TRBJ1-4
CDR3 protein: CATSPDRLATNEKLFF
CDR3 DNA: TGTGCCACCAGCCCGGACAGGCTTGCAACTAATGAAAAACTGTTTTTT

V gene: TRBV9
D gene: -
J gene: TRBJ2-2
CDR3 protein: CASSVGGKSTGELFF
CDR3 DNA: TGTGCCAGCAGCGTAGGAGGGAAGAGCACCGGGGAGCTGTTTTTT

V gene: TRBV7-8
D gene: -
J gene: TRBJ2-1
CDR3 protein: CASNLVGDTSYNEQFF
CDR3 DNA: TGTGCCAGCAACCTCGTGGGGGACACATCCTACAATGAGCAGTTCTTC

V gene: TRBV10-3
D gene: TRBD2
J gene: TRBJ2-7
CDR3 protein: CAISESGLAGGPYEQYF
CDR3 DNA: TGTGCCATCAGTGAGTCCGGACTAGCGGGGGGACCCTACGAGCAGTACTTC

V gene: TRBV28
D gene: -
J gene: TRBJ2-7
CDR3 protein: CASSLFRTARSYEQYF
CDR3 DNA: TGTGCCAGCAGTTTATTTCGGACAGCTCGCTCCTACGAGCAGTACTTC

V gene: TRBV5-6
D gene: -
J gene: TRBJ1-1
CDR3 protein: CASSPPDGTQAFF
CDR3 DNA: TGTGCCAGCAGCCCCCCGGACGGGACACAAGCTTTCTTT

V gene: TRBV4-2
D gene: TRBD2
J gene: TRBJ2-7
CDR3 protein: CASSQLAGLNYEQYF
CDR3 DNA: TGTGCCAGCAGCCAACTAGCGGGTCTAAACTACGAGCAGTACTTC

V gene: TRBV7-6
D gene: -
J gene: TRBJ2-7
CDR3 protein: CASTQELGEQYF
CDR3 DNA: TGTGCCAGCACACAGGAGCTGGGGGAGCAGTACTTC

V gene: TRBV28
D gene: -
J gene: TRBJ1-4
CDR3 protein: CASSFSGDEKLFF
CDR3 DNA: TGTGCCAGCAGTTTTTCGGGGGATGAAAAACTGTTTTTT

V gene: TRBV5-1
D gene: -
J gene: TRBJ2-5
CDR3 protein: CASSSQGYQETQYF
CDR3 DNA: TGCGCCAGCAGCTCTCAGGGGTACCAAGAGACCCAGTACTTC

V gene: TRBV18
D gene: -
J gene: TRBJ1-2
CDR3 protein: CASSPMRANYGYTF
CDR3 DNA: TGTGCCAGCTCACCAATGAGGGCAAACTATGGCTACACCTTC

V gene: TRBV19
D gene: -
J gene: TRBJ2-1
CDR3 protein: CASSLLPGTGSSYNEQFF
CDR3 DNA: TGTGCCAGTAGTCTACTTCCCGGGACCGGGAGCTCCTACAATGAGCAGTTCTTC

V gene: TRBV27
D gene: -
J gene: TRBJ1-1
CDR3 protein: CASSARGPEAFF
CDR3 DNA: TGTGCCAGCAGCGCTCGGGGTCCTGAAGCTTTCTTT

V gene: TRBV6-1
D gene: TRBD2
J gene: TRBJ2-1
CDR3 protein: CASSGGLAGRFF
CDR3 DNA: TGTGCCAGCAGTGGGGGACTAGCGGGGCGGTTCTTC

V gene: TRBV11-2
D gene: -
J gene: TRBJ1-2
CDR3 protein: CASSLDDARGNYGYTF
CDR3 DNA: TGTGCCAGCAGCTTAGATGACGCCAGGGGAAACTATGGCTACACCTTC

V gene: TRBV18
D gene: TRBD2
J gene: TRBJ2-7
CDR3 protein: CASSPMGLAGFYEQYF
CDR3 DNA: TGTGCCAGCTCACCAATGGGACTAGCGGGGTTTTACGAGCAGTACTTC

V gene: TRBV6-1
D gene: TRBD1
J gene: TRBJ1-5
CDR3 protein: CASSDGTGDYGGQPQHF
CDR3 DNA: TGTGCCAGCAGTGATGGGACAGGGGATTATGGAGGTCAGCCCCAGCATTTT

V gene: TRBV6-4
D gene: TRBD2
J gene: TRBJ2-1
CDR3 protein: CASSAGTSGGHEQFF
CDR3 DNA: TGTGCCAGCAGTGCCGGGACTAGCGGGGGGCATGAGCAGTTCTTC

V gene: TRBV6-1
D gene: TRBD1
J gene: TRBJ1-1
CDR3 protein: CASGMTGRTEAFF
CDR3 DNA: TGTGCCAGCGGTATGACAGGGAGGACTGAAGCTTTCTTT

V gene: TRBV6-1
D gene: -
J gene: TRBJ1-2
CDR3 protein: CASSRQRDYGYTF
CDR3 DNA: TGTGCCAGCAGCCGACAAAGAGACTATGGCTACACCTTC

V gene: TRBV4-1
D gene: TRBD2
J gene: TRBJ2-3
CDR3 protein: CASSPGLAGVLSTDTQYF
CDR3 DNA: TGCGCCAGCAGCCCCGGACTAGCGGGGGTCCTCAGCACAGATACGCAGTATTTT

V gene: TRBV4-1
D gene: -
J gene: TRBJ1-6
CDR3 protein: CASSPRGEAVTLHF
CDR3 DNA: TGCGCCAGCAGCCCCCGGGGGGAAGCGGTGACCCTCCACTTT

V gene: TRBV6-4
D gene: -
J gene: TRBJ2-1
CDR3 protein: CASSDSLNPYNEQFF
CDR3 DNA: TGTGCCAGCAGTGACTCCCTAAACCCCTACAATGAGCAGTTCTTC